The source of this T cell receptor beta chain is a study of cytotoxic CD8 clonotypes in ibrutinib-treated CLL. CDR1 is SGHTA and CDR2 is FQGNSA in the germline V gene. This CDR3 comprises 15 residues. Trimming at V came to 4 bases and at J to 3 bases, leaving 4 bases not matched to a gene. Some clones are missing from TCRdb's copy, which holds only in-frame ones; the method was immunoSEQ multiplex PCR. There are tens of thousands of clones in the sample; around 68% occur only once, and roughly two fifths lies in the top ten. The specimen comprised PBMCs, sampled after 12 months of ibrutinib treatment. This receptor was obtained from a human donor with chronic lymphocytic leukemia. The rearrangement links TRBV7-2 to TRBJ2-7; TRBD2 agrees at 12 bases. CDR3 bases: TGTGCCAGCAGCTCCAGGACTAGCGGGATCTACGAGCAGTACTTC. It is translated as CASSSRTSGIYEQYF.